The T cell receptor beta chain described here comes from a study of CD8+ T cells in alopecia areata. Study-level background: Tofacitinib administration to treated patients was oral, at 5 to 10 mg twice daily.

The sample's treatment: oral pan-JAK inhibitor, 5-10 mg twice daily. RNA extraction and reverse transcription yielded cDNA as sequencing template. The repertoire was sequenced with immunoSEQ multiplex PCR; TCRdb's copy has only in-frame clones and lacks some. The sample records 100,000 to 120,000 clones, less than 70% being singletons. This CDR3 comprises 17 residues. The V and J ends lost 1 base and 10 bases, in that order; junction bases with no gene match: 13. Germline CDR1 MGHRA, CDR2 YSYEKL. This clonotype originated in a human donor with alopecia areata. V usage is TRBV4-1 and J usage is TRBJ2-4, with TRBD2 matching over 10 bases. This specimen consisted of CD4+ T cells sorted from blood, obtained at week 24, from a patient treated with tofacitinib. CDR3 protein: CASSQGLAGGPGGIQYF. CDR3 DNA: TGCGCCAGCAGCCAAGGCTTAGCGGGGGGTCCGGGAGGTATTCAGTACTTC.